This T cell receptor (beta chain) came from a study of CD8 T cells in ankylosing spondylitis. Findings and limits, study-wide: Both synovial fluid and blood in reactive arthritis had previously been reported to carry some motif variants. Within peripheral blood, clones linked to disease were CD8+ and relatively rare. Blood of patients with ankylosing spondylitis appeared to be characterized by a TCR beta motif of several highly homologous variants.

Ten or more counts support this clonotype. Its specificity is not known. MiXCR was run by TCRdb on the 5' RACE reads, yielding one entry per CDR3 protein. The sample has about 250,000 distinct CDR3 sequences; 10% are singletons. Germline values: CDR1 PRHDT, CDR2 FYEKMQ (reference sequence). The CDR3 runs to 18 residues. V lost 0 bases and J lost 0, with 15 bases in between. V is TRBV13 and J is TRBJ2-1; D gene ambiguous. The sequence came from a male donor with ankylosing spondylitis or in good health (not recorded which). Specimen: blood, either unsorted or a sorted T cell fraction (not recorded which). The CDR3 bases are TGTGCCAGCAGCTTAGGTTCTATCTCCAGCAGCTCCTACAATGAGCAGTTCTTC. Translation: CASSLGSISSSSYNEQFF. The complete variable domain, with remaining parts taken from reference TRBV13 and TRBJ2-1, reads AAGVIQSPRHLIKEKRETATLKCYPIPRHDTVYWYQQGPGQDPQFLISFYEKMQSDKGSIPDRFSAQQFSDYHSELNMSSLELGDSALYFCASSLGSISSSSYNEQFFGPGTRLTVL.